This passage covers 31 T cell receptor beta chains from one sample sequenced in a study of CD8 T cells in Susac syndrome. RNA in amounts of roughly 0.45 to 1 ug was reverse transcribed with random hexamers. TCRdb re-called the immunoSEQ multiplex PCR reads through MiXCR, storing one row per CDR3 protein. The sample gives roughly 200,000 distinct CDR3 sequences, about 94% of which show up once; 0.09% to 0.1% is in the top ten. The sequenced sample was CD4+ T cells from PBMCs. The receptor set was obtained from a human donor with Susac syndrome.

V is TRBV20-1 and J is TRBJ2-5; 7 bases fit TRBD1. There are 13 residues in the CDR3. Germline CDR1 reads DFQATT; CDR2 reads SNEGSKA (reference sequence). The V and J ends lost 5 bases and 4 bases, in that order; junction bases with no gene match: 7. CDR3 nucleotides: TGCAGTGCTGGTACAGGGGCAGGAGAGACCCAGTACTTC. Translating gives CSAGTGAGETQYF.

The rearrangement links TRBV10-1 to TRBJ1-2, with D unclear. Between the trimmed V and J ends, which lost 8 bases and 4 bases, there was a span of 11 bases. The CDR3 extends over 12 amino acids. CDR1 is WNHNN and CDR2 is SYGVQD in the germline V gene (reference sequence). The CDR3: CASLRILYGYTF. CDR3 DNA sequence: TGCGCCAGCCTAAGGATCCTCTATGGCTACACCTTC.

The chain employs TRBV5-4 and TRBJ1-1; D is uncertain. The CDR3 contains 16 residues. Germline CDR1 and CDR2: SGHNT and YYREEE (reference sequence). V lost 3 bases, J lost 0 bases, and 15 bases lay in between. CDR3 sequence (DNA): TGTGCCAGCAGCTCGGGAAGGGCAGGACTGAACACTGAAGCTTTCTTT. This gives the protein CASSSGRAGLNTEAFF.

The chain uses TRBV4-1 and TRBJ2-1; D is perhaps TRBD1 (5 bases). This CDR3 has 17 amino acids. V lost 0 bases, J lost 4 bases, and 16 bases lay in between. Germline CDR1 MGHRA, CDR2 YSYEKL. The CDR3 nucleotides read TGCGCCAGCAGCCAAGATCGGACAAGCATGGGGTACAATGAGCAGTTCTTC. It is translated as CASSQDRTSMGYNEQFF.

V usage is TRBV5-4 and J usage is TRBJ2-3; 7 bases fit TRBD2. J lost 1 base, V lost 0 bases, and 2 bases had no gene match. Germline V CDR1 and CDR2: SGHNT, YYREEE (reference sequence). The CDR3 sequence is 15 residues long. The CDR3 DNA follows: TGTGCCAGCAGCTTGGTTGGGGGGGGCACAGATACGCAGTATTTT. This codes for CASSLVGGGTDTQYF.

The CDR3 DNA reads as TGTGCCAGCAGCTTAGGAGGGACTAGCGGGGTCGCCCTCTCGGAGACCCAGTACTTC. Its protein product is CASSLGGTSGVALSETQYF. This chain connects TRBV7-7 to TRBJ2-5; 13 nucleotides align to TRBD2. The CDR3 covers 19 residues. Germline CDR1 reads SSHAT; CDR2 reads FNYEAQ (reference sequence). The junction had 13 bases not matched to a gene; V was cut back by 1 base and J by 5 bases.

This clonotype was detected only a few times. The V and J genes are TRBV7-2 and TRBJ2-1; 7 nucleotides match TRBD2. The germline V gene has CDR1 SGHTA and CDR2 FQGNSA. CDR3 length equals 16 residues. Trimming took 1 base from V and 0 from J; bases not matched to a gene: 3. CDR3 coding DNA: TGTGCCAGCAGCTTAGATCTAGCGGCCTCCTACAATGAGCAGTTCTTC. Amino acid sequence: CASSLDLAASYNEQFF.

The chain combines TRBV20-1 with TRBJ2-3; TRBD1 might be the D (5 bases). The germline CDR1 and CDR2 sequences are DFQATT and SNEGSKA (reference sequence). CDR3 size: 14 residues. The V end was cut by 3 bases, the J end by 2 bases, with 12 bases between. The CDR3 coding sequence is TGCAGTGCTAGTCTGGACACCCACACAGATACGCAGTATTTT. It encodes CSASLDTHTDTQYF.

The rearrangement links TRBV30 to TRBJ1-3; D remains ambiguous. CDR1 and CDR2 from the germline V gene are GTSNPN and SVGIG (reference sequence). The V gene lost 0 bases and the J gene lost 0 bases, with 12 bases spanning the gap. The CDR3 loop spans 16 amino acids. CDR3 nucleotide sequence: TGTGCCTGGAGTGTACTAAGAGGGATCTCTGGAAACACCATATATTTT. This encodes CAWSVLRGISGNTIYF.

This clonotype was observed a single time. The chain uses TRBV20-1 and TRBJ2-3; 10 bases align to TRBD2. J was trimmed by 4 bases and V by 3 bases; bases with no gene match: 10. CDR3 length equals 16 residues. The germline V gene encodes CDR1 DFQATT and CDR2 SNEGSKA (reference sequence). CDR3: CSASVPSGSLADTQYF. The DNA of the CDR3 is TGCAGTGCTAGTGTTCCTAGCGGGAGTTTGGCAGATACGCAGTATTTT.

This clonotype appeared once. CDR3 in amino acids: CASSLGTGLSHEQYF. As DNA, the CDR3 is TGTGCCAGCAGCTTAGGGACAGGGTTGAGCCACGAGCAGTACTTC. V is TRBV7-9 and J is TRBJ2-7, with 8 bases fitting TRBD1. The CDR3 length is 15 residues. The germline V gene has CDR1 SEHNR and CDR2 FQNEAQ (reference sequence). With V trimmed by 1 base and J by 5 bases, 7 bases remained unmatched.

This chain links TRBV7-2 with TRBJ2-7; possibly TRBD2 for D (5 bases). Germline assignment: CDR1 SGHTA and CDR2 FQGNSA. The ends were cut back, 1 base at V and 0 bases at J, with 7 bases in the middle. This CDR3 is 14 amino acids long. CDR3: CASSLGGYSYEQYF. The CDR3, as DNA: TGTGCCAGCAGCTTAGGCGGGTACTCCTACGAGCAGTACTTC.

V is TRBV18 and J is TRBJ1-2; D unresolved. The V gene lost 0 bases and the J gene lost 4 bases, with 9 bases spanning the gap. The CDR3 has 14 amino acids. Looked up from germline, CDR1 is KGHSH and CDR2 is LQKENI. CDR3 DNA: TGTGCCAGCTCACCACCGGCTGGGAGCTATGGCTACACCTTC. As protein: CASSPPAGSYGYTF.

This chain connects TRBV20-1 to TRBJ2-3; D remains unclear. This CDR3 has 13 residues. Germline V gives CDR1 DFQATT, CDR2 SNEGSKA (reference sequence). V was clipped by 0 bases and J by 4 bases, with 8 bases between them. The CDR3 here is CSAREGSADTQYF. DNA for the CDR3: TGCAGTGCTAGAGAGGGTTCTGCAGATACGCAGTATTTT.

CDR3 region: CASSLVGDRETQYF. The CDR3 DNA is TGCGCCAGCAGCTTGGTGGGAGACCGAGAGACCCAGTACTTC. V usage is TRBV5-1 and J usage is TRBJ2-5; a possible D gene is TRBD2 (5 bases). The length of the CDR3 is 14 residues. V lost 0 bases, J lost 4 bases, and 10 bases lay in between. Germline assignment: CDR1 SGHRS and CDR2 YFSETQ. The variable domain in full, with the rest retrieved from reference TRBV5-1 and TRBJ2-5, is KAGVTQTPRYLIKTRGQQVTLSCSPISGHRSVSWYQQTPGQGLQFLFEYFSETQRNKGNFPGRFSGRQFSNSRSEMNVSTLELGDSALYLCASSLVGDRETQYFGPGTRLLVL.

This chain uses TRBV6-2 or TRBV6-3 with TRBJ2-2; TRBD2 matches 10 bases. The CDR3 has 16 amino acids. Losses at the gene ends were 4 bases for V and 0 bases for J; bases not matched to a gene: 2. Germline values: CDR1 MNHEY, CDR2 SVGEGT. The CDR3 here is CASSWTSGANTGELFF. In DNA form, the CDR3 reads TGTGCCAGCAGTTGGACTAGCGGCGCGAACACCGGGGAGCTGTTTTTT.

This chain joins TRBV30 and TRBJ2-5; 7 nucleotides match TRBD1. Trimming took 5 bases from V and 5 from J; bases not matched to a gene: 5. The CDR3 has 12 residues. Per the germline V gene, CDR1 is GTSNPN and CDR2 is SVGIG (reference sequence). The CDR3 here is CAWATGTETQYF. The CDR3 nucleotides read TGTGCCTGGGCGACAGGGACGGAGACCCAGTACTTC.

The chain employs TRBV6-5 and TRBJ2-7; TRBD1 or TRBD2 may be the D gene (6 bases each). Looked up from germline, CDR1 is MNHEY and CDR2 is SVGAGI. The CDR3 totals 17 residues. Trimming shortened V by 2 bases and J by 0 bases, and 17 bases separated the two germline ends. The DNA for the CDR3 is TGTGCCAGCAGTTACAGGGGGGACCGAGTGAGCTCCTACGAGCAGTACTTC. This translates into CASSYRGDRVSSYEQYF.

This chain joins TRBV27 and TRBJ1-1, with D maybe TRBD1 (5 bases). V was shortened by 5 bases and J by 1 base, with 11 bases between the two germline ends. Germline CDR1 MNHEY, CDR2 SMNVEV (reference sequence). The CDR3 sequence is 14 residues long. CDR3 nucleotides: TGTGCCAGCAGTCCGGGACGGACGAACACTGAAGCTTTCTTT. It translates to CASSPGRTNTEAFF.

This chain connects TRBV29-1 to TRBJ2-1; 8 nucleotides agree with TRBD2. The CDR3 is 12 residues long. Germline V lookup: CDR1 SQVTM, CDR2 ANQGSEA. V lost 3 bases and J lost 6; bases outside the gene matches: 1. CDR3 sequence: CSVDRGGNEQFF. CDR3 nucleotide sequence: TGCAGCGTTGATCGGGGGGGCAATGAGCAGTTCTTC.

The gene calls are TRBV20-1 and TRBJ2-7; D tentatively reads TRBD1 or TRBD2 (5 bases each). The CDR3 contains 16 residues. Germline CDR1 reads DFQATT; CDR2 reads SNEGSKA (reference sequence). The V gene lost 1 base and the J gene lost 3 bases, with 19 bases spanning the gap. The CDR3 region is CSARVGRLLTNYEQYF. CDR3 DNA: TGCAGTGCTAGAGTGGGACGCCTCCTCACTAACTACGAGCAGTACTTC.

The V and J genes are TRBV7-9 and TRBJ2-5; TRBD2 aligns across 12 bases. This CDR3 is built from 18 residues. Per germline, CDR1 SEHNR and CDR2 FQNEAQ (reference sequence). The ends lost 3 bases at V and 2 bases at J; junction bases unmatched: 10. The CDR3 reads CASSLARTSGTSQETQYF. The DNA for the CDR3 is TGTGCCAGCAGCTTGGCGAGGACTAGCGGGACCTCTCAAGAGACCCAGTACTTC. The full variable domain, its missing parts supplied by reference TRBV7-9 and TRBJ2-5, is DTGVSQNPRHKITKRGQNVTFRCDPISEHNRLYWYRQTLGQGPEFLTYFQNEAQLEKSRLLSDRFSAERPKGSFSTLEIQRTEQGDSAMYLCASSLARTSGTSQETQYFGPGTRLLVL.

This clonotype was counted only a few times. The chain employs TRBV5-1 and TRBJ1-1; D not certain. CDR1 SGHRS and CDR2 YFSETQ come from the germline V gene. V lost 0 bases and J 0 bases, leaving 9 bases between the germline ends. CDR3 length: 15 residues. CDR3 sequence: CASSLVGVMNTEAFF. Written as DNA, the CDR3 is TGCGCCAGCAGCTTGGTCGGGGTAATGAACACTGAAGCTTTCTTT.

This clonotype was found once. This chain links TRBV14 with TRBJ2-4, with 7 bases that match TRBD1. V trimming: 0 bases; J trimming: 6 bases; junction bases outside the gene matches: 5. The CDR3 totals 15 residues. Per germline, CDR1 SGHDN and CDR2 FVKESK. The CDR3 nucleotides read TGTGCCAGCAGCCAAGAACCGGGACAGATAAACATTCAGTACTTC. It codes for CASSQEPGQINIQYF. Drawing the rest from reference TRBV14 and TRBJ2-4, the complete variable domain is EAGVTQFPSHSVIEKGQTVTLRCDPISGHDNLYWYRRVMGKEIKFLLHFVKESKQDESGMPNNRFLAERTGGTYSTLKVQPAELEDSGVYFCASSQEPGQINIQYFGAGTRLSVL.

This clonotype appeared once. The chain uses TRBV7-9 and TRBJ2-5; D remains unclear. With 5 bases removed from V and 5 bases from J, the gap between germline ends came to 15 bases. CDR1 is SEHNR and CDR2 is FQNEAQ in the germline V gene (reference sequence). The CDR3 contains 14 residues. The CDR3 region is CASSLSPGRETQYF. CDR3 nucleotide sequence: TGTGCCAGCAGCCTCTCTCCAGGAAGGGAGACCCAGTACTTC.

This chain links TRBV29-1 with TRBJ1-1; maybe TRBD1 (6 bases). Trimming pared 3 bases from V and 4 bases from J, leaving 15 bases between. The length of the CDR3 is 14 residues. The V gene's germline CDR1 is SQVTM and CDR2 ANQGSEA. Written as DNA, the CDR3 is TGCAGCGTTGAGGTGCAGGGGAGCTCCACTGAAGCTTTCTTT. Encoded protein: CSVEVQGSSTEAFF.

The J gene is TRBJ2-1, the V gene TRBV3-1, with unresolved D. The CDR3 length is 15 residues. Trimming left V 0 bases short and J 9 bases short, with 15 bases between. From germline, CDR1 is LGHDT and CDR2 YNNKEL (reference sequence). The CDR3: CASSQDAARPSEQFF. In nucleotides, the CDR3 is TGTGCCAGCAGCCAAGATGCTGCGAGGCCGAGTGAGCAGTTCTTC.

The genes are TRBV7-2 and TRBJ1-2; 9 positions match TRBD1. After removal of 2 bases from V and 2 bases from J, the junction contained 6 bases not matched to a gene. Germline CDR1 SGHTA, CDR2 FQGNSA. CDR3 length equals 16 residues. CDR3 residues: CASSLRGQGMNYGYTF. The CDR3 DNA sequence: TGTGCCAGCAGCTTAAGGGGACAGGGCATGAACTATGGCTACACCTTC.

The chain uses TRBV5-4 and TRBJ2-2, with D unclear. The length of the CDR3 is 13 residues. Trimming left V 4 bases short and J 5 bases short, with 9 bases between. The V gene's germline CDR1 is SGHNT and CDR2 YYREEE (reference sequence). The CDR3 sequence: CASSQGPTGELFF. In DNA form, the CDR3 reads TGTGCCAGCAGCCAAGGACCGACCGGGGAGCTGTTTTTT. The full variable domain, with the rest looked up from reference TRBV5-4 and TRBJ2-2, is ETGVTQSPTHLIKTRGQQVTLRCSSQSGHNTVSWYQQALGQGPQFIFQYYREEENGRGNFPPRFSGLQFPNYSSELNVNALELDDSALYLCASSQGPTGELFFGEGSRLTVL.

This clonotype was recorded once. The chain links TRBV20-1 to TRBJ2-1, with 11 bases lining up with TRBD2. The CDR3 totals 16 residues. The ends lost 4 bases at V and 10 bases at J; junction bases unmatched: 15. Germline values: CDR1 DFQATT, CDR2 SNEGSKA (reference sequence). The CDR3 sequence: CSATGRSGRAFREQFF. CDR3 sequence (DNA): TGCAGTGCTACCGGCCGTAGCGGGAGGGCCTTTCGAGAGCAGTTCTTC.

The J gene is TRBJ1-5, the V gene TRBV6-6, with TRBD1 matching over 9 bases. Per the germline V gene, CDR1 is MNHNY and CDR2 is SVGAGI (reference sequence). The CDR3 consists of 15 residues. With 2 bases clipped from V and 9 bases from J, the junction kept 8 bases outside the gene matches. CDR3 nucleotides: TGTGCCAGCAGTTACCGGGGACAGGGAGAAGGGCCCCAGCATTTT. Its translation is CASSYRGQGEGPQHF.